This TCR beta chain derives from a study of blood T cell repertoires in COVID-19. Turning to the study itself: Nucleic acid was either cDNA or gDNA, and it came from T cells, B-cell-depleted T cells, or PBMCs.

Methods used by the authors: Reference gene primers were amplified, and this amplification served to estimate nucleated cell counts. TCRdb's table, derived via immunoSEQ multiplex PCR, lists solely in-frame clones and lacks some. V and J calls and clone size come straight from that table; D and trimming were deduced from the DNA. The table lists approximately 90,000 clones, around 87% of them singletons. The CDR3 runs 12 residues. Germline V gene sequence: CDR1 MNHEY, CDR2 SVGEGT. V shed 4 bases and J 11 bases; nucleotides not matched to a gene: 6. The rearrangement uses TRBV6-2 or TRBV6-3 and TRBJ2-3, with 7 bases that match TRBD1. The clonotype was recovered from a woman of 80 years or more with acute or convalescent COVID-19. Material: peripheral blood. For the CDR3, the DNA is TGTGCCAGCAGTTCCGACAGGGAAAAGCAGTATTTT. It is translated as CASSSDREKQYF.